The clone carrying this T cell receptor (beta chain) has only a few counts. This sample stems from a study of blood T cell repertoires in COVID-19. The method was immunoSEQ multiplex PCR; TCRdb's version includes in-frame clones alone and lacks a portion of them. The table lists 400,000 to 550,000 clones, roughly nine tenths of them singletons. CDR1 and CDR2 from the germline V gene are MDHEN and SYDVKM. The CDR3 is made up of 12 amino acids. The ends were cut back, 11 bases at V and 6 bases at J, with 13 bases in the middle. The J gene is TRBJ1-4, the V gene TRBV28; D perhaps matches TRBD1 (5 bases). The receptor was derived from a woman aged 18-29 years with acute COVID-19. The material sequenced was PBMCs or T cells enriched from blood (not recorded which). CDR3 coding DNA: TGTGCCGGCAAAGGGGATGATGAAAAACTGTTTTTT. This encodes CAGKGDDEKLFF. The full variable domain, its missing parts supplied by reference TRBV28 and TRBJ1-4, is DVKVTQSSRYLVKRTGEKVFLECVQDMDHENMFWYRQDPGLGLRLIYFSYDVKMKEKGDIPEGYSVSREKKERFSLILESASTNQTSMYLCAGKGDDEKLFFGSGTQLSVL.